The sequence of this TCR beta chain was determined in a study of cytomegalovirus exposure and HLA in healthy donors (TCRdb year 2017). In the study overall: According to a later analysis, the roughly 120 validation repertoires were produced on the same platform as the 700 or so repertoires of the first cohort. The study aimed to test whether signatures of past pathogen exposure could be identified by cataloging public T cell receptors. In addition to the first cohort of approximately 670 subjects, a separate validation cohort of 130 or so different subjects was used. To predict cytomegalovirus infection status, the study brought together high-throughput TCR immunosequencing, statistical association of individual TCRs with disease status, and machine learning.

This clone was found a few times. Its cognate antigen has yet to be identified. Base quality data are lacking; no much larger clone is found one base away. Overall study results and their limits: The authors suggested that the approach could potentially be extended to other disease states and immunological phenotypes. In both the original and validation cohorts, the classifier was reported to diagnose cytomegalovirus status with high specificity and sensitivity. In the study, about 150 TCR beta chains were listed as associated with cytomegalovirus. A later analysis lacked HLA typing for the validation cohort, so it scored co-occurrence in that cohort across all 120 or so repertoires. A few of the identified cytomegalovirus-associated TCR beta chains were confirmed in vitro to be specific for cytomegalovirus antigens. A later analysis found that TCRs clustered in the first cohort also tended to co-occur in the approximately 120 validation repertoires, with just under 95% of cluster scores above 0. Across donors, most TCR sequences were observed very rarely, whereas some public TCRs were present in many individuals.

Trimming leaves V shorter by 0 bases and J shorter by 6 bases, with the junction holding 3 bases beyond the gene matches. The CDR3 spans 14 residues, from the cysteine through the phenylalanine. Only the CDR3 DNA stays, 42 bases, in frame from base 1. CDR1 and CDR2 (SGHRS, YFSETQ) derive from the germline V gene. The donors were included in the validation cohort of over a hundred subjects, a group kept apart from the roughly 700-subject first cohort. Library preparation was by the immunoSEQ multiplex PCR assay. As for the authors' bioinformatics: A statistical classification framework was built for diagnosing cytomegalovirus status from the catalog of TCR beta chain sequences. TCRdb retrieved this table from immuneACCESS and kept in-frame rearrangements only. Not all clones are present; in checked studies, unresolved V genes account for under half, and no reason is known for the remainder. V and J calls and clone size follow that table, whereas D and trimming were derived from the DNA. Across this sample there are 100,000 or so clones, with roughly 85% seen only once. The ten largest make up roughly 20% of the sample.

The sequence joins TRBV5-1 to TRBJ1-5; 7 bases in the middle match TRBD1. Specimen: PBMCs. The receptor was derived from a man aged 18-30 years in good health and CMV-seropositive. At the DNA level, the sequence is TGCGCCAGCAGCTTGGGACAGGGTGGTCAGCCCCAGCATTTT. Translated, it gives CASSLGQGGQPQHF.